Following are 11 T cell receptor beta chains from one sample sequenced in a study of T cell clones after liver transplantation. The data were produced by immunoSEQ multiplex PCR, yet TCRdb's version contains in-frame clones alone and is incomplete. This sample has around 75,000 clones, with approximately 80% found just once. The material was CD4+ T cells from blood, obtained around 50 months after liver transplant. The receptors were gathered from a human patient who received a liver transplant. Part of the T cell pool may stem from the graft donor.

The chain has TRBV7-6 and TRBJ2-5; D ambiguous. Trimming left V 0 bases short and J 5 bases short, with 10 bases between. Germline V gives CDR1 SGHVS, CDR2 FNYEAQ. CDR3 size: 14 residues. In DNA form, the CDR3 reads TGTGCCAGCAGCTTAGCGGTTGGTGGCGAGACCCAGTACTTC. Its protein is CASSLAVGGETQYF.

V and J are TRBV2 and TRBJ1-5; D perhaps matches TRBD1 (5 bases). The germline V gene encodes CDR1 SNHLY and CDR2 FYNNEI. The V and J ends lost 3 bases and 0 bases respectively, with 9 bases between them. The CDR3 is made up of 15 amino acids. The CDR3: CASSDRDYSNQPQHF. The CDR3 DNA is TGTGCCAGCAGTGACAGGGACTATAGCAATCAGCCCCAGCATTTT.

This sequence joins TRBV5-1 and TRBJ2-4, with 14 bases that match TRBD2. There are 18 residues in the CDR3. Germline V gives CDR1 SGHRS, CDR2 YFSETQ. J lost 0 bases, V lost 3 bases, and 5 bases had no gene match. In nucleotides, the CDR3 is TGCGCCAGCAGCTCCGGACTAGCGGGGGGACTAGCCAAAAACATTCAGTACTTC. Translation gives CASSSGLAGGLAKNIQYF.

This clone was seen a few times. The V and J genes are TRBV6-1 and TRBJ2-2; D gene ambiguous. Germline-derived CDR1 and CDR2 are MNHNS and SASEGT. V was shortened by 0 bases and J by 6 bases, with 5 bases between the two germline ends. This CDR3 contains 13 residues. The CDR3 DNA sequence: TGTGCCAGCAGTGAAGCCCTCGCCGGGGAGCTGTTTTTT. Translating gives CASSEALAGELFF.

J is TRBJ2-3 and V is TRBV7-9, with D possibly being TRBD2 (6 bases). CDR1 and CDR2 (germline): SEHNR, FQNEAQ (reference sequence). Trimming took 3 bases from V and 4 from J, leaving 14 bases between them. This CDR3 comprises 15 residues. CDR3 protein: CASSFYTGEADTQYF. The CDR3 DNA reads as TGTGCCAGCAGCTTCTATACGGGAGAGGCAGATACGCAGTATTTT.

The chain links TRBV11-2 to TRBJ2-3; 12 nucleotides match TRBD2. V gave up 4 bases and J gave up 7 bases; unmatched junction bases: 9. Per the germline V gene, CDR1 is SGHAT and CDR2 is FQNNGV. The CDR3 consists of 16 residues. The CDR3 DNA is TGTGCCAGCAGCTCGTCGACTAGCGGGAGACTGTATACGCAGTATTTT. Protein product: CASSSSTSGRLYTQYF.

The V call is TRBV7-8, the J call TRBJ2-7; the D is unclear. The length of the CDR3 is 12 residues. Trimming left V 5 bases short and J 4 bases short, with 9 bases between. The germline CDR1 and CDR2 sequences are SGHVS and FQNEAQ. In nucleotides, the CDR3 is TGTGCCAGCAGCGGAACAAAGTACGAGCAGTACTTC. Translating gives CASSGTKYEQYF.

This clone was observed a handful of times. The rearrangement joins TRBV4-1 to TRBJ2-3; 15 nucleotides match TRBD2. Germline loops: CDR1 MGHRA, CDR2 YSYEKL. The V gene end was trimmed by 3 bases and the J gene end by 2 bases; junction bases not matched to a gene: 6. The CDR3 runs to 18 residues. The CDR3 region is CASSHPGLAGGITDTQYF. The CDR3 DNA reads as TGCGCCAGCAGCCATCCGGGACTAGCGGGGGGTATCACAGATACGCAGTATTTT.

This sequence joins TRBV9 and TRBJ2-3, with TRBD2 matching over 7 bases. V was pared by 2 bases and J by 6 bases, with 12 bases of the junction left unmatched. There are 16 residues in the CDR3. CDR1 is SGDLS, CDR2 YYNGEE, per germline. The CDR3, as DNA: TGTGCCAGCAGCGTCGTGGGAGGGGCTCGTGGGGATACGCAGTATTTT. It is translated as CASSVVGGARGDTQYF.

V gene TRBV19 combines with J gene TRBJ1-1; the D is unclear. V was clipped by 7 bases and J by 5 bases, with 8 bases between them. CDR3 length: 11 residues. Germline V gene sequence: CDR1 LNHDA, CDR2 SQIVND (reference sequence). The CDR3 region has the DNA TGTGCCAGTATACGGGGAACTGAAGCTTTCTTT. It is translated as CASIRGTEAFF.

The chain couples TRBV5-6 to TRBJ2-1; tentative D call: TRBD2 (6 bases). The CDR3 contains 12 residues. Germline V CDR1 and CDR2: SGHDT, YYEEEE. V lost 0 bases to trimming and J lost 9 bases, with 7 bases between them. For the CDR3, the DNA is TGTGCCAGCAGCTTGGACGGGGGTGAGCAGTTCTTC. Protein: CASSLDGGEQFF.